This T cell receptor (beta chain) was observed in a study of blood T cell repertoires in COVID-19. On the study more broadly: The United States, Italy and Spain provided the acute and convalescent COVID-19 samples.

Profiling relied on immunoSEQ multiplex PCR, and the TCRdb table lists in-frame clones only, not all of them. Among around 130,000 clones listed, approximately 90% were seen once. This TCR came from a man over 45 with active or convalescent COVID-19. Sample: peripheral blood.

The CDR3 reads CASSDKYNEQFF. Written as DNA, the CDR3 is TGTGCCAGCAGTGACAAGTACAATGAGCAGTTCTTC. The rearrangement joins TRBV27 to TRBJ2-1; no definite D call. The ends were cut back, 5 bases at V and 4 bases at J, with 6 bases in the middle. Germline V gene data show CDR1 as MNHEY and CDR2 as SMNVEV (reference sequence). The CDR3 loop spans 12 amino acids.